The rows below give T cell receptor beta chains drawn from one sample of a study of tumor and adjacent non-tumor tissue in lung cancer. Each CDR3 protein gets one entry after TCRdb re-called the multiplex PCR reads with MiXCR. Among fewer than 130,000 distinct CDR3 sequences listed, approximately 84% were seen once. Sequenced sample: lung tumor tissue. The receptors stem from a man aged 65 to 79 with non-small cell lung cancer. Each CDR3 is given with its conserved first and last residue. D genes are given only for firm matches. Not all rows give a size; the values are once, few, many and, for expanded clones, a class.

>.|TRBJ1-5|14|.|TRBV6-1
TGTGTCAGCAGCGCGGAGATTAGCAATCATCCCCAGCATTTT
CVSSAEISNHPQHF
>.|TRBJ2-7|12|.|TRBV10-3
TGTGCCATCGGGGATACGACCTACGTGCTATACTTC
CAIGDTTYVLYF
>.|TRBJ1-2|15|.|TRBV6-5
TGTGCCAGCAGTTATTTTGCAGGGCCTAACTATGGCCGCACCTTC
CASSYFAGPNYGRTF
>TRBD1|TRBJ1-4|15|.|TRBV20-1
TGTAGTGCTAGAGATCCGAGGACAGGGAATGAAAAACTGTTTTTT
CSARDPRTGNEKLFF
>.|TRBJ1-5|13|.|TRBV6-5
TGTGCCAGCAGATATAGGGATGAGTGGCCCCAGCCTTTT
CASRYRDEWPQPF
>TRBD2|TRBJ2-1|13|.|TRBV11-1
TGTGCCAGCGGGACTAGCGGATACAATGAGCAGTTCTTC
CASGTSGYNEQFF
>.|TRBJ2-1|15|many|TRBV28
TGTGCCAGCAGGTCGGGCGGGGCGGACATCAATGAGCAGTTCTTC
CASRSGGADINEQFF
>.|TRBJ1-1|13|.|TRBV12-3/TRBV12-4
TGTGCCGGCAGTTTTCGGGACATACAGAAAGTTTTCTTT
CAGSFRDIQKVFF
>.|TRBJ1-5|14|.|TRBV12-5
TGTGATAGTGGCCTCACCGCTGGCAGTCAGCCCCAGCATTTC
CDSGLTAGSQPQHF
>TRBD1|TRBJ2-3|17|.|TRBV6-6
TGTGCCAACAGGTACAATCCAGACAGGGGGCGCACGGATACGCAGTATTTT
CANRYNPDRGRTDTQYF
>.|TRBJ2-7|12|.|TRBV5-6
TGTGCCAGCAGCGGTAGGCGATTAGAGCATTACTTC
CASSGRRLEHYF
>.|TRBJ2-7|13|once|TRBV10-1
TGCGCCTGCAGTGAGTCGGGGGTCTACGAGCAATATTTC
CACSESGVYEQYF
>TRBD1|TRBJ1-2|15|.|TRBV7-9
TGTGCCAGCAGTTCACCGGACAGGGAGGGCTATGACTACACCTTC
CASSSPDREGYDYTF
>.|TRBJ1-1|15|.|TRBV6-5
TGTGACATCAGGACCGGGAGAGGGTTGGTCACTGAAGCTTTCTTT
CDIRTGRGLVTEAFF
>TRBD1|TRBJ2-1|14|.|TRBV29-1
TGCAGCGTTACTTGGACAGGGGCAAACAATGAGCAGTTCTTC
CSVTWTGANNEQFF
>TRBD1|TRBJ2-3|14|.|TRBV6-5
TGTTCCAGCAGTTATGACAGGGGAAATCAGCCCCAGTATTTT
CSSSYDRGNQPQYF
>.|TRBJ1-2|13|many|TRBV4-1
TGCGCCAGCAGCCACGACGGCTCCTATGGCTACACCTTC
CASSHDGSYGYTF
>.|TRBJ2-1|15|.|TRBV29-1
TGCATCGTTGCCAGCAGAGTCTACCAGTCCCATGAACAGTTCTTC
CIVASRVYQSHEQFF
>TRBD1|TRBJ1-6|13|.|TRBV29-1
TGCAGCGTTAGGGGACAGGGCAATTCACCCATCCACTTT
CSVRGQGNSPIHF
>TRBD1|TRBJ1-1|12|.|TRBV29-1
TGCAGCGTCCTCGGACAGGGAACTAAAGCTTTATTT
CSVLGQGTKALF
>.|TRBJ1-6|18|.|TRBV6-9
TGTGCAAGCAGTTATGGTTCCAGGGAGCTTTCTTCTAATTCACCCCTCCACTTT
CASSYGSRELSSNSPLHF
>.|TRBJ2-3|16|.|TRBV20-1
TGCAGTGCTAGTTCTATCTCCGTGTGGGCCGCAGATACGCAGTATTTT
CSASSISVWAADTQYF
>.|TRBJ2-7|13|.|TRBV10-2
TGCGCCAGTGGCAGATTGGATTCCTACGAGCAGTACTTC
CASGRLDSYEQYF
>.|TRBJ2-1|13|.|TRBV11-3
TGTGCCAGCAGTCCACGAATGAACAATGAGCAGTTCTTC
CASSPRMNNEQFF
>TRBD2|TRBJ2-1|15|.|TRBV12-3/TRBV12-4
TGTTCCAGCAGACTCGGACTAGCGGGGCGCAGGGAGCAGTTCTTC
CSSRLGLAGRREQFF
>.|TRBJ1-2|17|few|TRBV24-1
TGTGCCACTAGTGATCCACTCGGACCGGGAAAGAACTATGGCTACACCTTC
CATSDPLGPGKNYGYTF
>TRBD2|TRBJ2-5|14|.|TRBV5-6
TGTGCCAGAAGCTTATTGGGGCGGGAGGAGACCCAGTACTTC
CARSLLGREETQYF
>.|TRBJ1-6|15|.|TRBV11-2
TGTGCCAGCAATTCCCAAAGCTCCTATAATTCACCTCTCCACTTC
CASNSQSSYNSPLHF
>.|TRBJ2-2|14|.|TRBV12-3/TRBV12-4
TGTGCCAACAGTTTAACGGGGAATACCGGGGAGCTGTTTTTT
CANSLTGNTGELFF
>.|TRBJ1-2|17|.|TRBV29-1
TGCAGCGTTGAAGAGTATGTTCAGGGCCATACTAACTATGGTTACAGCTTC
CSVEEYVQGHTNYGYSF
>.|TRBJ1-3|16|.|TRBV12-3/TRBV12-4
TGTGCCAGCAGTTTCTCAATCCCCCACTCTGGAAACACCATATATTTT
CASSFSIPHSGNTIYF
>.|TRBJ2-5|12|few|TRBV6-5
TGTGCCAGCAGTTGGTGGGGAGAGACACAGTACTTC
CASSWWGETQYF